Sequencing of this T cell receptor beta chain was carried out in a study of Ad26.COV2.S vaccination and SARS-CoV-2 variants. Background on the study: The authors gave Ad26.COV2.S intramuscularly, either once or twice 56 days apart. Findings of the study overall: Marked by substantial breadth, spike-specific CD8+ and CD4+ T cell responses were reportedly seen after vaccination.

With regard to this clone: Antigen specificity is unknown.

Germline V lookup: CDR1 SGHNT, CDR2 YYREEE (reference sequence). This CDR3 has 16 residues. The V segment lost 4 bases and the J segment 0 bases; nucleotides outside the gene matches: 4. Treatment defined: some 20 received Ad26.COV2.S at low or high dose, single or two shots; 5 received placebo; per-sample allocation not given. Specimen acquisition occurred on day 63 following the initial vaccine or placebo injection. TCRdb's table, derived via immunoSEQ multiplex PCR, lists solely in-frame clones and lacks some. In the table there are about 420,000 clones, roughly 90% of which are singletons. The source material was peripheral blood, sampled in a trial of Ad26.COV2.S vaccine versus placebo. This sequence joins TRBV5-4 and TRBJ2-6; 7 nucleotides agree with TRBD1. This clonotype originated in a person between 18 and 65 years old who received the Ad26.COV2.S COVID-19 vaccine or a placebo. Here the CDR3 reads CASSLGQFSGANVLTF. CDR3 nucleotides: TGTGCCAGCAGCCTGGGACAGTTCTCTGGGGCCAACGTCCTGACTTTC.